This TCR beta chain appears in the sequencing data of a study of T cells in Graves' hyperthyroidism and ophthalmopathy. Study context: Any treatment followed the collection of peripheral blood at initial diagnosis.

Germline trimming cut 2 bases from V and 5 bases from J; bases unmatched to any gene: 3. CDR1 is ENHRY and CDR2 is SYGVKD in the germline V gene. The CDR3 length is 14 residues. Any patient presenting with uncontrolled infection, other autoimmune disease, pregnancy or lactation was left out. PBMCs were collected from a roughly 9.7 ml volume of fresh peripheral blood. The table lists this clonotype with a few counts. What was amplified from RNA transcripts were TCR beta CDR3 regions. The HTBI primer set drove a first-round RT-PCR of the TCR CDR3. TCRdb passed the multiplex PCR reads through MiXCR, listing each CDR3 protein once. The sample lists about 350,000 distinct CDR3 sequences; 11% to 15% were seen once.

The genes are TRBV10-3 and TRBJ1-5, with 7 bases that match TRBD1. Material for sequencing was blood. The TCR comes from a woman between 25 and 40 years old with Graves' hyperthyroidism. CDR3 sequence (DNA): TGTGCCATCAGTGAGGGGCAGGGGGATCAGCCCCAGCATTTT. The encoded protein is CAISEGQGDQPQHF.